A single sample is the source of the 20 T cell receptor beta chains below, sequenced in a study of cytomegalovirus exposure and HLA in healthy donors. Profiled with immunoSEQ multiplex PCR; TCRdb holds only in-frame clones, not every one. The table includes tens of thousands of clones, roughly 93% detected once. The sample was PBMCs. The receptors here all came from a woman aged 18-29 years in good health and CMV-seropositive.

This chain uses TRBV2 with TRBJ2-7; TRBD2 matches 7 bases. From germline, CDR1 is SNHLY and CDR2 FYNNEI. The CDR3 has 14 residues. Losses at the gene ends were 8 bases for V and 0 bases for J; bases not matched to a gene: 7. CDR3 bases: TGTGCCAGCTCGCTAGCGGCCCTCTCCTACGAGCAGTACTTC. It specifies CASSLAALSYEQYF.

The chain combines TRBV30 with TRBJ2-7; 10 bases align to TRBD1. Germline assignment: CDR1 GTSNPN and CDR2 SVGIG (reference sequence). After removal of 3 bases from V and 0 bases from J, the junction contained 5 bases not matched to a gene. The CDR3 length is 15 residues. As DNA, the CDR3 is TGTGCCTGGAGGGGACAGGGGTACGGCTCCTACGAGCAGTACTTC. Translating gives CAWRGQGYGSYEQYF.

The chain employs TRBV6-5 and TRBJ2-2; weak D call: TRBD2 (6 bases). Between the trimmed V and J ends, which lost 6 bases and 3 bases, there was a span of 11 bases. Germline V gene lookup returns CDR1 MNHEY and CDR2 SVGAGI. The CDR3 has 14 amino acids. Written as DNA, the CDR3 is TGTGCCAGCAGGCGGGGTATCGACACCGGGGAGCTGTTTTTT. As protein: CASRRGIDTGELFF.

The genes are TRBV19 and TRBJ1-2, with 8 bases identical to TRBD1. The V gene's germline CDR1 is LNHDA and CDR2 SQIVND (reference sequence). The length of the CDR3 is 14 residues. V lost 8 bases to trimming and J lost 2 bases; unmatched junction nucleotides: 7. This chain's CDR3 is CASGSRDRNYGYTF. CDR3 sequence (DNA): TGTGCCAGTGGTTCCCGGGACAGGAACTATGGCTACACCTTC.

This CDR3 is CASSFGAGGPREQYF. Here the CDR3 DNA reads TGTGCCAGCAGTTTTGGAGCGGGAGGGCCGAGGGAGCAGTACTTC. The rearrangement uses TRBV28 and TRBJ2-7, with TRBD2 matching 10 bases. The V gene's germline CDR1 is MDHEN and CDR2 SYDVKM. The V and J ends lost 3 bases and 7 bases, in that order; junction bases with no gene match: 9. There are 15 residues in the CDR3.

The V and J genes are TRBV25-1 and TRBJ2-7, with D unclear. The CDR3 spans 13 residues. The germline V gene has CDR1 MGHDK and CDR2 SYGVNS. Trimming took off 3 bases at V and 0 bases at J, with 6 bases between the two ends. This CDR3 reads CASSDSPSYEQYF. The CDR3 DNA reads TGTGCCAGCAGTGACTCCCCCTCCTACGAGCAGTACTTC.

The V call is TRBV7-8, the J call TRBJ2-5, with D possibly TRBD1 on 6 matching bases. The V gene's germline CDR1 is SGHVS and CDR2 FQNEAQ. There are 16 residues in the CDR3. V was shortened by 3 bases and J by 2 bases, with 16 bases between the two germline ends. The CDR3 coding sequence is TGTGCCAGCAGCTTGCACAGGGTGATCAGGCAAGAGACCCAGTACTTC. Its protein is CASSLHRVIRQETQYF.

The DNA for the CDR3 is TGTGCCAGCAGCTTAGACTTTCAGGGGGTGAACACCGGGGAGCTGTTTTTT. It encodes CASSLDFQGVNTGELFF. The gene calls are TRBV7-2 and TRBJ2-2; TRBD1 matches 7 bases. Germline values: CDR1 SGHTA, CDR2 FQGNSA. The junction had 6 bases not matched to a gene; V was cut back by 1 base and J by 1 base. The CDR3 runs to 17 residues.

This chain's CDR3 is CASSSVGTGITDTQYF. CDR3 nucleotide sequence: TGTGCCAGCAGCTCAGTCGGGACAGGGATCACAGATACGCAGTATTTT. V and J are TRBV7-8 and TRBJ2-3; 9 nucleotides line up with TRBD1. Germline V lookup: CDR1 SGHVS, CDR2 FQNEAQ. V shed 4 bases and J 2 bases; nucleotides not matched to a gene: 7. The CDR3 has 16 amino acids.

The chain has TRBV6-5 and TRBJ2-3; a weak D match, TRBD1 (6 bases). The CDR3 runs 16 residues. V shed 1 base and J shed 1 base, with 12 bases lying between them. The germline V gene has CDR1 MNHEY and CDR2 SVGAGI. The CDR3 sequence: CASSYWVGGGTDTQYF. DNA of the CDR3: TGTGCCAGCAGTTACTGGGTAGGGGGTGGCACAGATACGCAGTATTTT.

This chain connects TRBV30 to TRBJ1-1, with 7 bases matching TRBD1. The ends lost 8 bases at V and 0 bases at J; junction bases unmatched: 6. The CDR3 runs to 13 residues. The V gene's germline CDR1 is GTSNPN and CDR2 SVGIG (reference sequence). The CDR3 loop is CAGGQSMNTEAFF. For the CDR3, the DNA is TGTGCCGGGGGACAGTCCATGAACACTGAAGCTTTCTTT.

The J gene is TRBJ2-1, the V gene TRBV27; tentative D call: TRBD2 (5 bases). CDR1 is MNHEY, CDR2 SMNVEV, per germline (reference sequence). This CDR3 is 13 amino acids long. Trimming shortened V by 4 bases and J by 11 bases, and 15 bases separated the two germline ends. The CDR3 loop reads CASSWDRGTQQFF. The CDR3 DNA reads TGTGCCAGCAGTTGGGATCGGGGAACCCAGCAGTTCTTC.

This chain uses TRBV6-5 with TRBJ1-2; TRBD1 aligns across 9 bases. The CDR3 runs 13 residues. The V gene end was trimmed by 6 bases and the J gene end by 8 bases; junction bases not matched to a gene: 7. Germline CDR1 and CDR2: MNHEY and SVGAGI. The CDR3 reads CASRMDRGRGYTF. CDR3 in DNA: TGTGCCAGCAGGATGGACAGGGGAAGAGGCTACACCTTC.

V is TRBV10-2 and J is TRBJ1-2, with 7 positions matching TRBD1. The CDR3 sequence is 13 residues long. V shed 10 bases, J shed 3 bases, and the junction held 8 bases outside the gene matches. Looked up from germline, CDR1 is WSHSY and CDR2 is SAAADI. In DNA form, the CDR3 reads TGCGCCACCTCAGACAGGGAGCACTATGGCTACACCTTC. Amino acids: CATSDREHYGYTF.

V gene TRBV5-4 combines with J gene TRBJ2-2; D unresolved. Germline lookup yields CDR1 SGHNT and CDR2 YYREEE (reference sequence). V was shortened by 3 bases and J by 4 bases, with 13 bases between the two germline ends. The CDR3 is made up of 15 amino acids. CDR3 nucleotides: TGTGCCAGCAGCTCAAGATCGCTAAGCACCGGGGAGCTGTTTTTT. Translation: CASSSRSLSTGELFF.

V and J are TRBV5-4 and TRBJ1-1; 7 bases agree with TRBD1. CDR1 and CDR2 (germline): SGHNT, YYREEE (reference sequence). Trimming removed 5 bases from V and 0 bases from J; junction bases left unmatched: 7. This CDR3 is 15 amino acids long. The CDR3 DNA is TGTGCCAGCAGGTACGGGGACAGCTTGAACACTGAAGCTTTCTTT. It codes for CASRYGDSLNTEAFF.

The chain has TRBV19 and TRBJ1-2; TRBD1 aligns across 8 bases. The germline CDR1 and CDR2 sequences are LNHDA and SQIVND (reference sequence). This CDR3 comprises 16 residues. The V and J ends lost 6 bases and 2 bases, in that order; junction bases with no gene match: 11. The DNA for the CDR3 is TGTGCCAGTAGCGCACCCCGGACAGGGAAGAACTATGGCTACACCTTC. Protein sequence: CASSAPRTGKNYGYTF.

The chain combines TRBV6-1 with TRBJ2-7; weak D call: TRBD2 (5 bases). This CDR3 comprises 13 residues. The germline V and J ends were trimmed by 6 bases and 3 bases, with 12 bases remaining between them. The germline gives CDR1 MNHNS, CDR2 SASEGT. CDR3 nucleotides: TGTGCCAGCAGATCATCAGGAGGCTACGAGCAGTACTTC. Amino acids: CASRSSGGYEQYF.

This chain connects TRBV29-1 to TRBJ2-1; a weak D match, TRBD2 (6 bases). CDR1 is SQVTM, CDR2 ANQGSEA, per germline. CDR3 length equals 13 residues. The V and J ends lost 7 bases and 3 bases respectively, with 13 bases between them. In DNA, the CDR3 is TGCAGCGCACTAGTAGCGGACTACAATGAGCAGTTCTTC. Translating it yields CSALVADYNEQFF.

The J gene is TRBJ2-7, the V gene TRBV5-1; 7 bases match TRBD1. Germline lookup yields CDR1 SGHRS and CDR2 YFSETQ. The CDR3 is made up of 14 amino acids. The V segment lost 4 bases and the J segment 0 bases; nucleotides outside the gene matches: 4. CDR3 residues: CASSPTGSSYEQYF. The CDR3, as DNA: TGCGCCAGCAGCCCGACAGGGAGCTCCTACGAGCAGTACTTC.